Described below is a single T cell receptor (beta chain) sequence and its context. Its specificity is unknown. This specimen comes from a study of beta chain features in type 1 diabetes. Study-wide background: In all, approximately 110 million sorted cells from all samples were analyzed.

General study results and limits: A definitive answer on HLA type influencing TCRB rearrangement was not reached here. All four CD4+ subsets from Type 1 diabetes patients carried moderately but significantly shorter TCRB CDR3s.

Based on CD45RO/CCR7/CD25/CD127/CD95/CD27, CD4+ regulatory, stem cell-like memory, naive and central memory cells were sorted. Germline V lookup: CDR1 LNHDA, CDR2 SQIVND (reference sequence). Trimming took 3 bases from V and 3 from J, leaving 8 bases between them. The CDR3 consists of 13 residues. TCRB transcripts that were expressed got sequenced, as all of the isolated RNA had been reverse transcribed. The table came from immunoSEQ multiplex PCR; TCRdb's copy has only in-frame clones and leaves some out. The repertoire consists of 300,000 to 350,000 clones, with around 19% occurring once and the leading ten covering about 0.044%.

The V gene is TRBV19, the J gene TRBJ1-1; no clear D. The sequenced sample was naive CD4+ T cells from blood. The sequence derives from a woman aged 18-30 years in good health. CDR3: CASSMREYTEAFF. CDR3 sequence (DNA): TGTGCCAGTAGTATGCGGGAGTACACTGAAGCTTTCTTT.